The present entry profiles one T cell receptor (beta chain) with its context. This CDR3 contains 14 residues. CDR1 is MNHEY, CDR2 SMNVEV, per germline (reference sequence). The germline V and J ends were trimmed by 6 bases and 2 bases, with 12 bases remaining between them. PCR amplification relied on 60 Vbeta primers (plus 13 Jbeta primers). Some clones are missing from TCRdb's copy, which holds only in-frame ones; the method was immunoSEQ multiplex PCR. This sample has some 80,000 clones, with around 85% found just once. This specimen belongs to a study of cytomegalovirus exposure and HLA in healthy donors.

The chain uses TRBV27 and TRBJ2-3, with D possibly matching TRBD1 (5 bases). The specimen sequenced was PBMCs. This receptor was obtained from a human donor in good health. CDR3 sequence reads: CASSERGDTDTQYF. CDR3 DNA sequence: TGTGCCAGCAGCGAAAGGGGTGACACAGATACGCAGTATTTT.